Each of the 2 T cell receptor beta chains below was sequenced from the same sample in a study of beta chain features in type 1 diabetes. Sequenced material consisted of expressed TCRB transcripts (all of the isolated RNA was reverse transcribed). This table comes from immunoSEQ multiplex PCR, and its TCRdb copy is limited to in-frame clones, with some not included. This table has hundreds of thousands of clones, around 15% appearing once. Sequenced: naive CD4+ T cells from blood. The receptors come from a young man in good health.

This clone was observed a few times. This chain links TRBV30 with TRBJ1-6; D gene uncertain. V dropped 3 bases and J dropped 13 bases, with 13 bases sitting between them. The germline V gene encodes CDR1 GTSNPN and CDR2 SVGIG (reference sequence). This CDR3 region has 12 residues. The DNA of the CDR3 is TGTGCCTGGAGGAAAGGCGTCGGGCCCCTCCACTTT. Protein: CAWRKGVGPLHF. Filled out from reference TRBV30 and TRBJ1-6, the complete variable domain reads SQTIHQWPATLVQPVGSPLSLECTVEGTSNPNLYWYRQAAGRGLQLLFYSVGIGQISSEVPQNLSASRPQDRQFILSSKKLLLSDSGFYLCAWRKGVGPLHFGNGTRLTVT.

As concerns this clone: This sample includes further DNA sequences coding for the same CDR3. The J gene is TRBJ2-7, the V gene TRBV27, with TRBD1 identical over 10 bases. CDR3 length: 14 residues. V shed 6 bases and J 4 bases; nucleotides not matched to a gene: 6. Germline CDR1 reads MNHEY; CDR2 reads SMNVEV (reference sequence). In DNA, the CDR3 is TGTGCCAGCAGAAGGCCGGGACAGGGGTACGAGCAGTACTTC. It encodes CASRRPGQGYEQYF.